What follows are 5 T cell receptor beta chains derived from one specimen sequenced in a study of shared clonotypes between healthy human individuals. TCRdb's table, derived via immunoSEQ multiplex PCR, lists solely in-frame clones and lacks some. The sample contains roughly 2,300,000 clones, 92% of which appear only once. Sequencing was done on a sample of naive CD4+ T cells from PBMCs. As for subset: CD45RA+ positively selected. All receptors come from a young man in good health. Some clones in this sample may be carry-over from other donors' samples.

About this clone: The sample carries other DNA sequences with the same CDR3. The rearrangement links TRBV19 to TRBJ2-7; 11 nucleotides agree with TRBD2. Trimming removed 5 bases from V and 3 bases from J; junction bases left unmatched: 6. Germline CDR1 is LNHDA and CDR2 is SQIVND (reference sequence). The CDR3 runs 15 residues. The CDR3 coding sequence is TGTGCCAGTAGTTTGACTAGCGGGATTAGCTACGAGCAGTACTTC. This sequence encodes CASSLTSGISYEQYF.

This clone was seen only once. The chain carries TRBV11-2 and TRBJ2-1; D call uncertain. V lost 2 bases to trimming and J lost 10 bases, with 6 bases between them. The germline V gene has CDR1 SGHAT and CDR2 FQNNGV. The CDR3 covers 11 residues. The CDR3 protein is CASSLRLEQFF. In DNA form, the CDR3 reads TGTGCCAGCAGCTTACGCCTAGAGCAGTTCTTC.

This chain links TRBV2 with TRBJ2-7; D unresolved. Germline V lookup: CDR1 SNHLY, CDR2 FYNNEI. CDR3 length: 15 amino acids. Between the trimmed V and J ends, which lost 3 bases and 3 bases, there was a span of 15 bases. CDR3 in DNA: TGTGCCAGCAGTGAGGATCCAGCCACTTTCTACGAGCAGTACTTC. Its translation: CASSEDPATFYEQYF. Filled out from reference TRBV2 and TRBJ2-7, the complete variable domain reads EPEVTQTPSHQVTQMGQEVILRCVPISNHLYFYWYRQILGQKVEFLVSFYNNEISEKSEIFDDQFSVERPDGSNFTLKIRSTKLEDSAMYFCASSEDPATFYEQYFGPGTRLTVT.

Remarks on this clone: Other nucleotide sequences from this sample produce the same CDR3. The J gene is TRBJ2-2, the V gene TRBV28; the D gene is possibly TRBD1 (5 bases). CDR3 size: 13 residues. The V gene's germline CDR1 is MDHEN and CDR2 SYDVKM. Trimming cost V 5 bases and J 5 bases, with 9 bases left between them. The CDR3 protein is CASSLAGTGELFF. The DNA of the CDR3 is TGTGCCAGCAGTCTCGCAGGGACCGGGGAGCTGTTTTTT.

The V and J genes are TRBV6-1 and TRBJ2-7, with D tentatively TRBD2 (6 bases). CDR1 MNHNS and CDR2 SASEGT come from the germline V gene. With 5 bases removed from V and 7 bases from J, the gap between germline ends came to 15 bases. The CDR3 contains 13 residues. For the CDR3, the DNA is TGTGCCAGCAGTTCCGGGAGCGCCCTGGAGCAGTACTTC. Protein: CASSSGSALEQYF.